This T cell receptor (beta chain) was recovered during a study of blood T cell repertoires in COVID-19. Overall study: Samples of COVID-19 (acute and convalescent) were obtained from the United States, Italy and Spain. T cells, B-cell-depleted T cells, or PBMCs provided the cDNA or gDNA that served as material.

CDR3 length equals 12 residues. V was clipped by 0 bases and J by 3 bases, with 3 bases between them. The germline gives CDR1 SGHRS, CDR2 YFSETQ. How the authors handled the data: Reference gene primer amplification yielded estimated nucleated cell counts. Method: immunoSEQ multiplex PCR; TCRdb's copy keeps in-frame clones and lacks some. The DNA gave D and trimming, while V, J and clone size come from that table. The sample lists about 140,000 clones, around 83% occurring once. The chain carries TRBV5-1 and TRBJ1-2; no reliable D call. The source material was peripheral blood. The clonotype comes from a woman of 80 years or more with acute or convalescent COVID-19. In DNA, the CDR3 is TGCGCCAGCAGCTTGGACTACTATGGCTACACCTTC. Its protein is CASSLDYYGYTF.